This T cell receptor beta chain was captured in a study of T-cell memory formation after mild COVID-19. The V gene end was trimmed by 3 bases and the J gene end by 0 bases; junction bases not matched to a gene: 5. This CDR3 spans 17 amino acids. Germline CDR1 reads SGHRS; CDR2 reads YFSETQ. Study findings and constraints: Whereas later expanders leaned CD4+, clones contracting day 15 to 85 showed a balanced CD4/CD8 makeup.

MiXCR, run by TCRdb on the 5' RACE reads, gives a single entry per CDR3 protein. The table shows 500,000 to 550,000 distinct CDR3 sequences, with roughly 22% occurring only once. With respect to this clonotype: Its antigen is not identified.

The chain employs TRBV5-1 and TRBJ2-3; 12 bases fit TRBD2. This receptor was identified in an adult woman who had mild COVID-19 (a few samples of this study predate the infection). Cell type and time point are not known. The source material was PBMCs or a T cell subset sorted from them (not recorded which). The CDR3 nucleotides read TGCGCCAGCAGCTACTGGACTAGCGGGGCGAGCACAGATACGCAGTATTTT. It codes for CASSYWTSGASTDTQYF. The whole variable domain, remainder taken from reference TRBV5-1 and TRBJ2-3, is KAGVTQTPRYLIKTRGQQVTLSCSPISGHRSVSWYQQTPGQGLQFLFEYFSETQRNKGNFPGRFSGRQFSNSRSEMNVSTLELGDSALYLCASSYWTSGASTDTQYFGPGTRLTVL.